What follows are 7 T cell receptor beta chains derived from one specimen sequenced in a study of blood T cell repertoires in COVID-19 (dated by TCRdb to 2018 to 2021). The library was prepared using the immunoSEQ multiplex PCR assay. TCRdb re-hosts the immuneACCESS table, in-frame sequences only. Its copies lack some clones; in the studies checked, an unresolved V gene accounts for under half of them, and the cause for the rest is not known. In all, the sample holds 150,000 to 160,000 clones, and about 83% of those were seen once. The ten largest clones take up around an eighth of the sample. The material sequenced was peripheral blood. Receptors originate from a woman in her sixties with COVID-19, enrolled during active disease.

The chain employs TRBV5-6 and TRBJ2-1; D is uncertain. The germline gives CDR1 SGHDT, CDR2 YYEEEE. This CDR3 has 16 residues. The V end was cut by 3 bases, the J end by 0 bases, with 13 bases between. The CDR3 DNA follows: TGTGCCAGCAGCTGGGCCTTTTTGAGCTCCTACAATGAGCAGTTCTTC. Amino acid sequence: CASSWAFLSSYNEQFF.

This sequence joins TRBV19 and TRBJ2-1; 8 bases line up with TRBD2. Per germline, CDR1 LNHDA and CDR2 SQIVND (reference sequence). J was trimmed by 2 bases and V by 10 bases; bases with no gene match: 4. This CDR3 contains 13 residues. CDR3 protein: CATASGPYNEQFF. Here the CDR3 DNA reads TGTGCCACCGCTAGCGGGCCCTACAATGAGCAGTTCTTC.

The V and J genes are TRBV29-1 and TRBJ1-4; TRBD1 aligns across 8 bases. The CDR3 length is 15 residues. Trimming at V came to 3 bases and at J to 6 bases, leaving 9 bases not matched to a gene. Looked up from germline, CDR1 is SQVTM and CDR2 is ANQGSEA. The CDR3 reads CSVDRGPGGDEKLFF. CDR3 sequence (DNA): TGCAGCGTTGACAGGGGGCCAGGGGGCGATGAAAAACTGTTTTTT.

The CDR3 coding sequence is TGTGCCACCAGCTTTAGGGGGGAGGGCAAGGTGGATACGCAGTATTTT. Its protein is CATSFRGEGKVDTQYF. The chain uses TRBV24-1 and TRBJ2-3; tentatively, D is TRBD2 (7 bases). The CDR3 runs to 16 residues. Germline V gene lookup returns CDR1 KGHDR and CDR2 SFDVKD. Trimming took off 7 bases at V and 6 bases at J, with 22 bases between the two ends.

This rearrangement joins TRBV11-2 to TRBJ2-7; D is unresolved. Deletions cut 0 bases from V and 5 bases from J, with 8 bases between. This CDR3 contains 13 residues. CDR1 is SGHAT and CDR2 is FQNNGV in the germline V gene. CDR3 coding DNA: TGTGCCAGCAGCTTAGATCGCCCTAACGAGCAGTACTTC. It is translated as CASSLDRPNEQYF.

CDR3 DNA sequence: TGTGCCAGTGTCCCCCGGGGGCGACAGGGGGCTTCCGGAAACACCATATATTTT. Translation gives CASVPRGRQGASGNTIYF. The rearrangement joins TRBV19 to TRBJ1-3; TRBD1 agrees at 10 bases. The CDR3 is 18 residues long. Germline V CDR1 and CDR2: LNHDA, SQIVND (reference sequence). The V segment lost 8 bases and the J segment 4 bases; nucleotides outside the gene matches: 17.

About this clone itself: Compared with germline, one end of the junction differs, possibly owing to a read error. The same CDR3 also results from other DNA sequences found in this sample. V usage is TRBV5-5 and J usage is TRBJ1-6; D might be TRBD1 (5 bases). Per the germline V gene, CDR1 is SGHKS and CDR2 is YYEKEE (reference sequence). The CDR3 covers 15 residues. The CDR3 here is CASSLDPGRSSPLHF. In nucleotides, the CDR3 is TGTGCCAGTAGCTTAGACCCAGGGCGGAGTTCACCCCTCCACTTT. The variable domain in full, completed from reference TRBV5-5 and TRBJ1-6, reads DAGVTQSPTHLIKTRGQQVTLRCSPISGHKSVSWYQQVLGQGPQFIFQYYEKEERGRGNFPDRFSARQFPNYSSELNVNALLLGDSALYLCASSLDPGRSSPLHFGNGTRLTVT.